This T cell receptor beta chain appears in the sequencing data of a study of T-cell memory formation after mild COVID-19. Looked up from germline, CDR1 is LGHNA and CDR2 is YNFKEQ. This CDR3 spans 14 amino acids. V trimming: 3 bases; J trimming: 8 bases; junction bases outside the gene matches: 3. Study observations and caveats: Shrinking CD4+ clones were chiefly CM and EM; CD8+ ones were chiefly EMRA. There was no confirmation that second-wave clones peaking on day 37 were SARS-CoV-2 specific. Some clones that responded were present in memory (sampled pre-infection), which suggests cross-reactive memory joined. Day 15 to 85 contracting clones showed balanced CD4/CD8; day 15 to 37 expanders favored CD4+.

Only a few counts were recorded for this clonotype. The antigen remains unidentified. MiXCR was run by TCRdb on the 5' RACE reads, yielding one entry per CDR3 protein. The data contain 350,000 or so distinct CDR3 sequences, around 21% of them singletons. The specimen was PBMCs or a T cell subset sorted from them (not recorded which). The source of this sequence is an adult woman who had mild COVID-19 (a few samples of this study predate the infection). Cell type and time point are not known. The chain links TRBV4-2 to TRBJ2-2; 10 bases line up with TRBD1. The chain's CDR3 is CASSHDRGPGELFF. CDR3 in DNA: TGTGCCAGCAGCCACGACAGGGGGCCTGGGGAGCTGTTTTTT.